The present entry profiles one T cell receptor beta chain with its context. A sample-barcoded 5' primer and a J-beta primer mix were used in a second PCR of roughly 7 to 11 cycles. Each CDR3 protein gets one entry after TCRdb re-called the 5' RACE reads with MiXCR. The sample gives about 640,000 distinct CDR3 sequences, around 54% of which show up once; 30% to 45% is in the top ten. The CDR3 runs 14 residues. Germline loops: CDR1 LNHNV, CDR2 YYDKDF (reference sequence). V shed 1 base and J shed 1 base, with 7 bases lying between them. The data were taken from a study of blood T cells in healthy people across ages.

The chain employs TRBV15 and TRBJ1-2; D is ambiguous. This clonotype was obtained from a man in his 60s in good health. The specimen was blood. DNA of the CDR3: TGTGCCACCAGCAGAGCGGACCGTAACTATGGCTACACCTTC. This sequence encodes CATSRADRNYGYTF.